This TCR beta chain was captured by sequencing in a study of Graves' ophthalmopathy and Graves' hyperthyroidism. To note about this clonotype: Antigen unknown.

Each donor who had ophthalmopathy showed moderate-to-severe activity, a CAS of ≥3, a NOSPECS of ≥4, and a duration under 3 months. Thyroid ultrasound, orbital computed tomography, TRAb, serum thyroxine and clinical symptoms formed the basis of diagnosis. RNA transcripts provided the template for amplifying TCR beta CDR3 regions. RT-PCR was first run with HTBI primers, then multiplex PCR in a second round. Using its own MiXCR run on the multiplex PCR reads, TCRdb lists one record per CDR3 protein. Seen here are 200,000 to 300,000 distinct CDR3 sequences, around 42% observed once, and the top ten hold less than 50%. Study-wide points: The authors also found most expanded thyroid clonotypes above 0.001 frequency in blood.

Sequencing was performed on peripheral blood. The receptor was derived from an adult man with Graves' ophthalmopathy.

The CDR3 region is CASSILGTAFNYGYTF. As DNA, the CDR3 is TGTGCCAGTAGTATCTTAGGGACAGCTTTTAACTATGGCTACACCTTC. The chain uses TRBV19 and TRBJ1-2; 7 nucleotides line up with TRBD1. Germline lookup yields CDR1 LNHDA and CDR2 SQIVND (reference sequence). This CDR3 is 16 amino acids long. V shed 3 bases and J 1 base; nucleotides not matched to a gene: 8. The variable domain in full, with the rest retrieved from reference TRBV19 and TRBJ1-2, is DGGITQSPKYLFRKEGQNVTLSCEQNLNHDAMYWYRQDPGQGLRLIYYSQIVNDFQKGDIAEGYSVSREKKESFPLTVTSAQKNPTAFYLCASSILGTAFNYGYTFGSGTRLTVV.